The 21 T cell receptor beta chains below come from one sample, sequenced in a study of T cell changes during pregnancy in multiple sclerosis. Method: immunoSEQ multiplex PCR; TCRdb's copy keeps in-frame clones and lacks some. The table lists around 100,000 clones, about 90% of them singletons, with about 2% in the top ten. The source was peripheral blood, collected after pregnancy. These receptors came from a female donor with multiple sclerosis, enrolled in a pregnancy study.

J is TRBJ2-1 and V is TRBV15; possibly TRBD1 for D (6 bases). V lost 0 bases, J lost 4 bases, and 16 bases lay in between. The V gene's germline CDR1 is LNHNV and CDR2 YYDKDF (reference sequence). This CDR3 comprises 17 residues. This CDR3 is CATSRESSGTRYNEQFF. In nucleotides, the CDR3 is TGTGCCACCAGCAGAGAGTCGTCCGGGACAAGATACAATGAGCAGTTCTTC.

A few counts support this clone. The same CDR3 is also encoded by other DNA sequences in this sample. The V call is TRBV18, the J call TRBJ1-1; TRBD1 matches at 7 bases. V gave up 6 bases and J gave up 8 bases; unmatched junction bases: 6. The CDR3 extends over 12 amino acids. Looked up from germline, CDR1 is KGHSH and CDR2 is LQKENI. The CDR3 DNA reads TGTGCCAGCTCCCCAAGACAGGGAGAAGCTTTCTTT. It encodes CASSPRQGEAFF.

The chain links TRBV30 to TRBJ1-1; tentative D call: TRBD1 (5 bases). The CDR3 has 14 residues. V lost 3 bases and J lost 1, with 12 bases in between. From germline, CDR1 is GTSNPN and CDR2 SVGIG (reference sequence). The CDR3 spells CAWREGTENTEAFF. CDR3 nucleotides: TGTGCCTGGAGGGAGGGGACCGAGAACACTGAAGCTTTCTTT. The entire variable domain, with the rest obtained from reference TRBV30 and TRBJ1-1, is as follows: SQTIHQWPATLVQPVGSPLSLECTVEGTSNPNLYWYRQAAGRGLQLLFYSVGIGQISSEVPQNLSASRPQDRQFILSSKKLLLSDSGFYLCAWREGTENTEAFFGQGTRLTVV.

The CDR3 nucleotides are TGTGCCAGCAGCTTCGCGACTAGCGGGGGGGCCAGAGGGGAGCTGTTTTTT. Translating gives CASSFATSGGARGELFF. This chain uses TRBV5-5 with TRBJ2-2; 14 nucleotides align to TRBD2. The CDR3 contains 17 residues. V dropped 2 bases and J dropped 8; count of bases not matched to a gene: 8. Germline CDR1 reads SGHKS; CDR2 reads YYEKEE (reference sequence).

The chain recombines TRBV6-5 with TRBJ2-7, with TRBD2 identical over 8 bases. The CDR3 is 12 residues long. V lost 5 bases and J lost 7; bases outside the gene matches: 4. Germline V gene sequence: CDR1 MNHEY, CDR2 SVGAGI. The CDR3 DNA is TGTGCCAGCAGTCGGGGGGGCGGAGAGCAGTACTTC. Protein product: CASSRGGGEQYF.

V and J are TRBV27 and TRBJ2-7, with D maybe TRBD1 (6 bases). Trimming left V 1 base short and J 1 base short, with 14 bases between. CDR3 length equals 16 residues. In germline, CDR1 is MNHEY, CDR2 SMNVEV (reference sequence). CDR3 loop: CASSLFSRGVSYEQYF. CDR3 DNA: TGTGCCAGCAGTTTATTTTCCAGGGGAGTTTCCTACGAGCAGTACTTC.

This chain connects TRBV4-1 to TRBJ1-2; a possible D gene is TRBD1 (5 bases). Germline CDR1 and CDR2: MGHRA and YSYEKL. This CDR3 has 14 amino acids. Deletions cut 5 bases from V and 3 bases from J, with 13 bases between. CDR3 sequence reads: CASSAARADYGYTF. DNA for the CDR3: TGCGCCAGCAGCGCGGCCAGGGCGGACTATGGCTACACCTTC.

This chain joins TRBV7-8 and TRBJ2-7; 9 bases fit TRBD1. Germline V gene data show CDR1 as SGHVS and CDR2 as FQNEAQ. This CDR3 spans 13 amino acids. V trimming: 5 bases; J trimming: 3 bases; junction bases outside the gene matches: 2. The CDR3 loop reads CASSPTGGYEQYF. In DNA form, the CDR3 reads TGTGCCAGCAGCCCGACAGGGGGCTACGAGCAGTACTTC. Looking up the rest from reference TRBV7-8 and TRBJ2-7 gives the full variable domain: GAGVSQSPRYKVAKRGQDVALRCDPISGHVSLFWYQQALGQGPEFLTYFQNEAQLDKSGLPSDRFFAERPEGSVSTLKIQRTQQEDSAVYLCASSPTGGYEQYFGPGTRLTVT.

The CDR3 DNA follows: TGTGCCAGCAGACCTAGGGGCTCTGGAAACACCATATATTTT. This gives the protein CASRPRGSGNTIYF. The V gene is TRBV27, the J gene TRBJ1-3, with D perhaps TRBD1 (5 bases). The CDR3 extends over 14 amino acids. The V and J ends lost 6 bases and 0 bases respectively, with 9 bases between them. Germline V gene lookup returns CDR1 MNHEY and CDR2 SMNVEV (reference sequence).

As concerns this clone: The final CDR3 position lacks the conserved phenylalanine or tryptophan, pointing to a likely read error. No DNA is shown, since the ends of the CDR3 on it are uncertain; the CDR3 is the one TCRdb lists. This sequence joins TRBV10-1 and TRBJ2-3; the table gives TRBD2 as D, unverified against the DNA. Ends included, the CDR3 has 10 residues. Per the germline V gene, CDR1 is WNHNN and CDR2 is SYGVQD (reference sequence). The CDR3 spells CASSFHRPAR.

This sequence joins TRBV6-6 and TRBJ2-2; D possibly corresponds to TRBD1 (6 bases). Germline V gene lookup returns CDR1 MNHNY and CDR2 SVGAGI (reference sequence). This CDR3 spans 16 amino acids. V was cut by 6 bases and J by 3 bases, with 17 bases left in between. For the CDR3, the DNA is TGTGCCAGCAGCAAGAACAGGGCTCTCGACACCGGGGAGCTGTTTTTT. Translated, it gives CASSKNRALDTGELFF.

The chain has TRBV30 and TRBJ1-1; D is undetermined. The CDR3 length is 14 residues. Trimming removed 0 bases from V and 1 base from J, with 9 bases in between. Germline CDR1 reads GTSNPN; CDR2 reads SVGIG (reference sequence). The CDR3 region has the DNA TGTGCCTGGAGTGTACACAAACAGAACACTGAAGCTTTCTTT. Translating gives CAWSVHKQNTEAFF.

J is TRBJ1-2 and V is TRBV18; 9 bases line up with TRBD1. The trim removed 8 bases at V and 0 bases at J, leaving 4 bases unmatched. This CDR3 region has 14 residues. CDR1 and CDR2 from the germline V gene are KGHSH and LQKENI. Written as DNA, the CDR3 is TGTGCCAGCGGGGACAGGGCCACTAACTATGGCTACACCTTC. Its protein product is CASGDRATNYGYTF.

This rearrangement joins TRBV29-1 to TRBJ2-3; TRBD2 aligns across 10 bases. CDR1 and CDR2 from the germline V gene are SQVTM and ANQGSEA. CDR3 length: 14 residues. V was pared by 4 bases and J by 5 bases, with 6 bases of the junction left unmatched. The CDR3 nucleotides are TGCAGCGTTGGTATTTCTAGCGGGAGAGATACGCAGTATTTT. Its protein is CSVGISSGRDTQYF.

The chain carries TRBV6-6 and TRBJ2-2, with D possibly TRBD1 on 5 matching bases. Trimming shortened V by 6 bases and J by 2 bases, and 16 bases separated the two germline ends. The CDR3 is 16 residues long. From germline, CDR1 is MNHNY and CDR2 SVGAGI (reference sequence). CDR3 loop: CASRGIGQLNTGELFF. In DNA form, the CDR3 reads TGTGCCAGCAGGGGGATTGGACAACTTAACACCGGGGAGCTGTTTTTT.

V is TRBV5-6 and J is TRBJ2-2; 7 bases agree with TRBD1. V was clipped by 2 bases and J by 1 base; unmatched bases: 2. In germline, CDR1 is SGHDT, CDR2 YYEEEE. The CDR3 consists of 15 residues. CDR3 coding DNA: TGTGCCAGCAGCTTCCGGACAGGGAACACCGGGGAGCTGTTTTTT. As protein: CASSFRTGNTGELFF. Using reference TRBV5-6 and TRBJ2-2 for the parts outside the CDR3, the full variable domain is DAGVTQSPTHLIKTRGQQVTLRCSPKSGHDTVSWYQQALGQGPQFIFQYYEEEERQRGNFPDRFSGHQFPNYSSELNVNALLLGDSALYLCASSFRTGNTGELFFGEGSRLTVL.

The CDR3 DNA sequence: TGTGCCAGCAGCTATTCTCGAGGTACCGGAGAGACCCAGTACTTC. Encoded protein: CASSYSRGTGETQYF. This chain uses TRBV2 with TRBJ2-5; unclear D gene. This CDR3 is 15 amino acids long. Trimming shortened V by 6 bases and J by 4 bases, and 18 bases separated the two germline ends. Germline CDR1 is SNHLY and CDR2 is FYNNEI. The full variable domain, in which reference TRBV2 and TRBJ2-5 provide the parts outside the CDR3, is EPEVTQTPSHQVTQMGQEVILRCVPISNHLYFYWYRQILGQKVEFLVSFYNNEISEKSEIFDDQFSVERPDGSNFTLKIRSTKLEDSAMYFCASSYSRGTGETQYFGPGTRLLVL.

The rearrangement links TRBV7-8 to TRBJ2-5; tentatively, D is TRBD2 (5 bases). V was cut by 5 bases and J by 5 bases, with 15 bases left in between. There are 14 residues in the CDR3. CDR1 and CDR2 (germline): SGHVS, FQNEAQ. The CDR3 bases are TGTGCCAGCAGCGCCACTAGTCGGGTGGAGACCCAGTACTTC. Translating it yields CASSATSRVETQYF. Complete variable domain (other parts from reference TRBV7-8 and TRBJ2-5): GAGVSQSPRYKVAKRGQDVALRCDPISGHVSLFWYQQALGQGPEFLTYFQNEAQLDKSGLPSDRFFAERPEGSVSTLKIQRTQQEDSAVYLCASSATSRVETQYFGPGTRLLVL.

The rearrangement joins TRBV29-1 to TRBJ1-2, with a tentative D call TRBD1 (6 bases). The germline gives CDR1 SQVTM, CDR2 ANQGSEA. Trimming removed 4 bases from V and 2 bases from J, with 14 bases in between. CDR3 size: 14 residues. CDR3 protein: CSVARGAENYGYTF. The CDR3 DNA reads TGCAGCGTTGCCCGGGGGGCGGAGAACTATGGCTACACCTTC.

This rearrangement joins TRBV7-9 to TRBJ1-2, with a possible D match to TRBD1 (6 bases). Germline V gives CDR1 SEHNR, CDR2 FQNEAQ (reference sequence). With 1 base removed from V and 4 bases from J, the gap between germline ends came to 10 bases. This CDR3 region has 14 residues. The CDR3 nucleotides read TGTGCCAGCAGCTTAGAGAAGGGGGTCTATGGCTACACCTTC. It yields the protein CASSLEKGVYGYTF.

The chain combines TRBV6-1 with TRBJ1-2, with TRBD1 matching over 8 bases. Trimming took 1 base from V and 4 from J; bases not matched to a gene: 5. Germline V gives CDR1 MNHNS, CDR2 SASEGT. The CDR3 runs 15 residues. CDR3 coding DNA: TGTGCCAGCAGTGAAGTATCAGGGGGCAGCTATGGCTACACCTTC. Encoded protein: CASSEVSGGSYGYTF.